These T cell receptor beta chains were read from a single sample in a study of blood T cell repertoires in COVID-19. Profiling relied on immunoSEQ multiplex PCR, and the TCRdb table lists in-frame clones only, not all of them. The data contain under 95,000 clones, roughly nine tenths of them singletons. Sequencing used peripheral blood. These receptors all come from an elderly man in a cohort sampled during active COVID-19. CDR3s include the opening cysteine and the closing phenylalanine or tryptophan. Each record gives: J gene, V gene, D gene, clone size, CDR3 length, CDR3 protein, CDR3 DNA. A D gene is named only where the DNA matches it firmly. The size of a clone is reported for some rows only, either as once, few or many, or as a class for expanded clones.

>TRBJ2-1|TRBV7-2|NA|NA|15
CASSSPGALVHEQFF
TGTGCCAGCAGCTCACCAGGGGCCCTAGTACATGAGCAGTTCTTC
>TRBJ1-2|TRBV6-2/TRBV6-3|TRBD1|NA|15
CASSHPPGQGNGYTF
TGTGCCAGCAGCCATCCACCGGGACAGGGAAATGGCTACACCTTC
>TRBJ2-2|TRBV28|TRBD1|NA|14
CASRRQGYTGELFF
TGTGCCAGCAGGCGACAGGGTTACACCGGGGAGCTGTTTTTT
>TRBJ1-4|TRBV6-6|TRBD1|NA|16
CASTRTGELGNEKLFF
TGTGCCAGCACCAGGACAGGGGAGTTGGGTAATGAAAAACTGTTTTTT
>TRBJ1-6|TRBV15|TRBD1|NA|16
CATSRDGGTGDSPLHF
TGTGCCACCAGCAGAGATGGAGGGACAGGGGACTCACCCCTCCACTTT
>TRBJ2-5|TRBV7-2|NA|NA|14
CASSSGEGGGTQYF
TGTGCCAGCAGCTCCGGAGAGGGTGGAGGGACCCAGTACTTC
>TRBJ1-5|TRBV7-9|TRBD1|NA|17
CASSLGTGVQGNQPQHF
TGTGCCAGCAGCTTAGGGACAGGGGTGCAGGGCAATCAGCCCCAGCATTTT
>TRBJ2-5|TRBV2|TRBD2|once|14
CASVSGGAAETQYF
TGTGCCAGCGTAAGCGGGGGGGCCGCCGAGACCCAGTACTTC
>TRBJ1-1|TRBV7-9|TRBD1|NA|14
CASSRTGGVAEAFF
TGTGCCAGCAGCAGGACAGGGGGGGTGGCTGAAGCTTTCTTT
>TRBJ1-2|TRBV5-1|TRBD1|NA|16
CASSLDGQGRGYGYTF
TGCGCCAGCAGCTTGGACGGACAGGGAAGGGGGTATGGCTACACCTTC
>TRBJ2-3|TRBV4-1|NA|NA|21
CASSQDITGKALSGKTATQYF
TGCGCCAGCAGCCAAGATATCACAGGGAAGGCGTTGTCGGGAAAAACAGCTACGCAGTATTTT
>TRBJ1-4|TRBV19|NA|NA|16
CASRRRDTEAREKLFF
TGTGCCAGTAGACGCCGGGACACCGAAGCGAGGGAAAAACTGTTTTTT
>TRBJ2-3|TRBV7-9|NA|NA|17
CASSLVGGMWATDTQYF
TGTGCCAGCAGCTTAGTTGGGGGCATGTGGGCAACAGATACGCAGTATTTT
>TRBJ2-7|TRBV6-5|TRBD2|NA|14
CASSRTSATYEQYF
TGTGCCAGCAGCCGGACTAGCGCCACCTACGAGCAGTACTTC
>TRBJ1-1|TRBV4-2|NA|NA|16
CASSQEGRRLNTEAFF
TGTGCCAGCAGCCAAGAAGGCCGGCGGTTGAACACTGAAGCTTTCTTT
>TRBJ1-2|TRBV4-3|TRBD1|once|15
CASSRRGGQGSGYTF
TGCGCCAGCAGCCGGAGGGGGGGACAGGGGTCTGGCTACACCTTC
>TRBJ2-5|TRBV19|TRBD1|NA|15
CASSTPGTGSETQYF
TGTGCCAGTAGTACTCCCGGGACAGGGTCCGAGACCCAGTACTTC
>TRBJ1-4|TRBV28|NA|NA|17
CASSHMVGGPPNEKLFF
TGTGCCAGCAGTCACATGGTGGGGGGACCCCCTAATGAAAAACTGTTTTTT
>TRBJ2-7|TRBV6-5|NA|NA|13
CASTPDSSYEQYF
TGTGCCAGCACTCCGGACAGCTCCTACGAGCAGTACTTC
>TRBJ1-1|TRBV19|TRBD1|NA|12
CASSATGFGAFF
TGTGCCAGTAGTGCGACAGGGTTCGGGGCTTTCTTT
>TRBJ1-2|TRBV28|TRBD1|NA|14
CASRSGTGEYGYTF
TGTGCCAGCAGATCCGGGACAGGGGAATATGGCTACACCTTC
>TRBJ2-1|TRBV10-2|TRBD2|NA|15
CASSEPELAVNEQFF
TGCGCCAGCAGTGAGCCCGAACTAGCGGTTAATGAGCAGTTCTTC
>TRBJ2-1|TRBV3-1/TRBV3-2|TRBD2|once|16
CASSQGTSGGASEQFF
TGTGCCAGCAGCCAAGGGACTAGCGGGGGGGCAAGTGAGCAGTTCTTC
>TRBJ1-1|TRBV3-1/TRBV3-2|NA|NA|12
CASGSEGSQAFF
TGTGCCAGCGGTAGCGAGGGCTCACAAGCTTTCTTT
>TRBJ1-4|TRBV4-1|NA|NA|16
CASSQVLAATNEKLFF
TGCGCCAGCAGCCAAGTTCTGGCAGCAACTAATGAAAAACTGTTTTTT
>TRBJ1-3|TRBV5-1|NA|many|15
CASSLEGGSGNTIYF
TGCGCCAGCAGCTTGGAAGGGGGCTCTGGAAACACCATATATTTT
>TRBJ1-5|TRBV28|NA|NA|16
CASSLPGQWLPQPQHF
TGTGCCAGCAGTTTACCAGGGCAGTGGCTCCCTCAGCCCCAGCATTTT
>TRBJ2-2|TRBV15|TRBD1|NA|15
CATSRDKDRAGELFF
TGTGCCACCAGCAGAGATAAGGACAGGGCCGGGGAGCTGTTTTTT
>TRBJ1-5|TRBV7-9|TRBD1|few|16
CASSLQGAGGNQPQHF
TGTGCCAGCAGCCTACAGGGGGCCGGTGGCAATCAGCCCCAGCATTTT
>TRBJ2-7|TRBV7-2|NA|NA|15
CASSLGAGTTYEQYF
TGTGCCAGCAGCTTAGGCGCAGGTACCACCTACGAGCAGTACTTC
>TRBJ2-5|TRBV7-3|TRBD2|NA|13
CASSSRGEETQYF
TGTGCCAGCAGCTCGCGGGGGGAAGAGACCCAGTACTTC
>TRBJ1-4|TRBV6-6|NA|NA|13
CASTLAGGGKLFF
TGTGCCAGCACACTCGCCGGGGGGGGAAAACTGTTTTTT